This T cell receptor beta chain derives from a study of T cell clonality in common variable immunodeficiency. Study-wide points: CVID patient heterogeneity limited repertoire-clinical complication correlations. In common variable immunodeficiency, TCR beta chains reportedly carried fewer deletions and N-nucleotide insertions.

CVID subjects were neither ill nor on immunomodulatory or immunosuppressive medication at sampling. A word on this clone: No antigen is known for it. The read ends 3 residues early relative to the CDR3; the germline J gene fills the gap.

CVID and control samples used equivalent genomic DNA input. Some clones are missing from TCRdb's copy, which holds only in-frame ones; the method was immunoSEQ multiplex PCR. The specimen gives roughly 20,000 clones without singletons; the ten biggest hold just over 2.5%. There are 14 residues in the CDR3. Germline CDR1 and CDR2: DFQATT and SNEGSKA (reference sequence). The J segment lost 7 bases and the V segment lost 4 bases, leaving 7 bases of the junction unmatched. The sequence was obtained from a human donor with common variable immunodeficiency. Sequencing was carried out using peripheral blood mononuclear cells. V and J are TRBV20-1 and TRBJ2-1; TRBD2 matches 10 bases. The covered CDR3 bases are TGCAGTGCTATTTACCCTAGCGGGAGTAATGAG. It yields the protein CSAIYPSGSNE. The CDR3 reads in full as CSAIYPSGSNEQFF.